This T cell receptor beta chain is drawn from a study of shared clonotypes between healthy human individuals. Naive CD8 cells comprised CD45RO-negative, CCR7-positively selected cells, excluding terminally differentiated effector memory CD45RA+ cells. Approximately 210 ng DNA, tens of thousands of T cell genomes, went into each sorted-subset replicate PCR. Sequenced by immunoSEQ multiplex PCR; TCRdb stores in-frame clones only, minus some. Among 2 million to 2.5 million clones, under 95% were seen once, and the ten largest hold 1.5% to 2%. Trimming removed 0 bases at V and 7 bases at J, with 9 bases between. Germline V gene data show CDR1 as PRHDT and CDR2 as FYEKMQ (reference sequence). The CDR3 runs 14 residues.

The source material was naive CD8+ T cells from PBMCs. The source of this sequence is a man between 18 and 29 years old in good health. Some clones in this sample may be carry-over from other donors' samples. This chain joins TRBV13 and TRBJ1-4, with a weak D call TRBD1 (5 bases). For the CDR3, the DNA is TGTGCCAGCAGCTTAGGCAGGGAGGGTGAAAAACTGTTTTTT. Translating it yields CASSLGREGEKLFF.